This T cell receptor beta chain was identified during a study of cytomegalovirus exposure and HLA in healthy donors. CDR3 length equals 18 residues. Germline CDR1 SGDLS, CDR2 YYNGEE. The V end was cut by 4 bases, the J end by 8 bases, with 30 bases between. PCR was performed using 60 Vbeta and 13 Jbeta primers. TCRdb keeps only in-frame clones here, not all; method: immunoSEQ multiplex PCR. The table has about 55,000 clones, approximately 78% seen once; the top ten hold approximately 1.5%. This clone turned up a few times. The V gene is TRBV9, the J gene TRBJ1-2, with D unresolved. The receptor comes from a female donor in good health and CMV-seronegative. Sequencing used PBMCs. The CDR3 region is CASSPAPAWSSPSQGYTF. CDR3 nucleotides: TGTGCCAGCAGCCCCGCCCCAGCTTGGAGTTCTCCTTCCCAGGGCTACACCTTC. Full variable domain (missing parts from reference TRBV9 and TRBJ1-2): DSGVTQTPKHLITATGQRVTLRCSPRSGDLSVYWYQQSLDQGLQFLIQYYNGEERAKGNILERFSAQQFPDLHSELNLSSLELGDSALYFCASSPAPAWSSPSQGYTFGSGTRLTVV.